A single sample gave rise to the 20 T cell receptor beta chains below, sequenced in a study of shared clonotypes between healthy human individuals. Sequenced by immunoSEQ multiplex PCR; TCRdb stores in-frame clones only, minus some. The repertoire holds millions of clones, 85% to 95% seen once, with more than 0.1% in the top ten. Material: naive CD4+ T cells sorted from blood. Subset denoted: CD45RA+ positively selected. The source of these receptors is a man between 18 and 35 years old in good health.

J is TRBJ1-4 and V is TRBV30; D not resolved. This CDR3 is 13 amino acids long. The ends were cut back, 2 bases at V and 8 bases at J, with 12 bases in the middle. Germline CDR1 reads GTSNPN; CDR2 reads SVGIG (reference sequence). This chain's CDR3 is CAWSSSQAEKLFF. The CDR3 coding sequence is TGTGCCTGGAGTTCAAGTCAGGCAGAAAAACTGTTTTTT.

J is TRBJ1-6 and V is TRBV18, with D maybe TRBD1 (5 bases). With 6 bases removed from V and 8 bases from J, the gap between germline ends came to 14 bases. Germline values: CDR1 KGHSH, CDR2 LQKENI. The CDR3 covers 14 residues. The CDR3: CASSLFSGHSPLHF. The CDR3 DNA reads as TGTGCCAGCTCCCTTTTCTCAGGGCATTCACCCCTCCACTTT.

This rearrangement joins TRBV30 to TRBJ2-1, with D perhaps matching TRBD2 (5 bases). Germline V gene data show CDR1 as GTSNPN and CDR2 as SVGIG (reference sequence). Trimming removed 4 bases at V and 0 bases at J, with 13 bases between. This CDR3 comprises 15 residues. The CDR3 DNA follows: TGTGCCTGGAACTCCGGGGATAGCTCCTACAATGAGCAGTTCTTC. Translated: CAWNSGDSSYNEQFF.

The chain joins TRBV7-2 to TRBJ2-7; TRBD2 matches at 8 bases. The CDR3 covers 14 residues. V lost 5 bases and J lost 6; bases outside the gene matches: 9. Germline CDR1 SGHTA, CDR2 FQGNSA. The CDR3 DNA sequence: TGTGCCAGCAGCCCCGCGGGCGGGAGGTTCGAGCAGTACTTC. This gives the protein CASSPAGGRFEQYF. The full variable domain, with the rest looked up from reference TRBV7-2 and TRBJ2-7, is GAGVSQSPSNKVTEKGKDVELRCDPISGHTALYWYRQSLGQGLEFLIYFQGNSAPDKSGLPSDRFSAERTGGSVSTLTIQRTQQEDSAVYLCASSPAGGRFEQYFGPGTRLTVT.

Concerning this clone itself: This sample also contains other DNA sequences that code for the same CDR3. The gene calls are TRBV7-2 and TRBJ2-4, with 7 bases fitting TRBD2. Germline V gene sequence: CDR1 SGHTA, CDR2 FQGNSA. Unmatched junction bases numbered 3, after V lost 3 bases and J lost 1 base. This CDR3 has 15 amino acids. This CDR3 reads CASSLGGTAKNIQYF. CDR3 bases: TGTGCCAGCAGCTTGGGGGGGACGGCCAAAAACATTCAGTACTTC.

This clone was observed a single time. J is TRBJ1-6 and V is TRBV6-1; tentative D call: TRBD1 (6 bases). Trimming stripped 7 bases from V and 14 bases from J, with 18 bases between. Germline V gene lookup returns CDR1 MNHNS and CDR2 SASEGT. This CDR3 is 13 amino acids long. The CDR3 region has the DNA TGTGCCAGCATTGGGGACAAATTTATGGCCCTCCACTTT. The encoded protein is CASIGDKFMALHF.

The chain carries TRBV7-8 and TRBJ2-1; perhaps TRBD2 as D (7 bases). V lost 5 bases, J lost 5 bases, and 13 bases lay in between. The germline CDR1 and CDR2 sequences are SGHVS and FQNEAQ. The length of the CDR3 is 14 residues. The CDR3 DNA reads as TGTGCCAGCAGCCGGGGGGCCCCAAACAATGAGCAGTTCTTC. Encoded protein: CASSRGAPNNEQFF.

The chain carries TRBV2 and TRBJ1-2; D possibly corresponds to TRBD1 (5 bases). Trimming left V 4 bases short and J 4 bases short, with 13 bases between. Germline V gene data show CDR1 as SNHLY and CDR2 as FYNNEI. This CDR3 is 14 amino acids long. CDR3: CASSVDSLSYGYTF. The CDR3 DNA reads TGTGCCAGCAGTGTCGACAGCTTATCCTATGGCTACACCTTC.

V usage is TRBV30 and J usage is TRBJ2-6; TRBD1 aligns across 8 bases. Germline V gene data show CDR1 as GTSNPN and CDR2 as SVGIG (reference sequence). J was trimmed by 0 bases and V by 4 bases; bases with no gene match: 8. The CDR3 totals 17 residues. The CDR3 here is CAWTRDRTDSGANVLTF. The CDR3 DNA reads as TGTGCCTGGACCAGGGACAGGACGGACTCTGGGGCCAACGTCCTGACTTTC.

The chain recombines TRBV9 with TRBJ1-6; D perhaps matches TRBD1 (5 bases). The length of the CDR3 is 14 residues. The germline V gene encodes CDR1 SGDLS and CDR2 YYNGEE. The V and J ends lost 3 bases and 7 bases respectively, with 11 bases between them. CDR3 residues: CASSARDQNSPLHF. The CDR3 DNA follows: TGTGCCAGCAGCGCCCGGGACCAAAATTCACCCCTCCACTTT.

The chain carries TRBV6-6 and TRBJ2-7; 7 nucleotides match TRBD1. The CDR3 is 15 amino acids. Germline lookup yields CDR1 MNHNY and CDR2 SVGAGI (reference sequence). The junction had 4 bases not matched to a gene; V was cut back by 2 bases and J by 0 bases. CDR3 coding DNA: TGTGCCAGCAGTTACACCCCAGGGGGCTCCTACGAGCAGTACTTC. Amino acid sequence: CASSYTPGGSYEQYF.

The rearrangement joins TRBV6-5 to TRBJ2-3; tentative D call: TRBD2 (5 bases). Germline V gene lookup returns CDR1 MNHEY and CDR2 SVGAGI. Trimming took off 6 bases at V and 0 bases at J, with 13 bases between the two ends. The CDR3 consists of 15 residues. CDR3 loop: CASRDWAASTDTQYF. Written as DNA, the CDR3 is TGTGCCAGCAGGGACTGGGCAGCCAGCACAGATACGCAGTATTTT.

V gene TRBV18 combines with J gene TRBJ2-1; D may be TRBD1 or TRBD2 (5 bases each). V was trimmed by 6 bases and J by 8 bases, leaving 14 bases between them. The germline gives CDR1 KGHSH, CDR2 LQKENI. The CDR3 runs to 13 residues. The CDR3 DNA reads as TGTGCCAGCTCCGCGATTGGGGACCATGAGCAGTTCTTC. It translates to CASSAIGDHEQFF.

V usage is TRBV27 and J usage is TRBJ2-7; 10 bases are shared with TRBD2. The length of the CDR3 is 14 residues. Trimming at V came to 6 bases and at J to 6 bases, leaving 8 bases not matched to a gene. Germline assignment: CDR1 MNHEY and CDR2 SMNVEV (reference sequence). Written as DNA, the CDR3 is TGTGCCAGCAGCCATAGCGGGGGGACCGGCGAGCAGTACTTC. This translates into CASSHSGGTGEQYF.

V and J are TRBV9 and TRBJ1-2; D uncertain. The V and J ends lost 3 bases and 3 bases respectively, with 3 bases between them. The CDR3 is 11 residues long. Germline CDR1 SGDLS, CDR2 YYNGEE. CDR3 sequence: CASSAHYGYTF. CDR3 sequence (DNA): TGTGCCAGCAGCGCCCACTATGGCTACACCTTC.

The chain is built from TRBV10-3 and TRBJ1-2; TRBD1 is a possible D gene (5 bases). The CDR3 has 14 amino acids. CDR1 ENHRY and CDR2 SYGVKD come from the germline V gene. With 5 bases removed from V and 4 bases from J, the gap between germline ends came to 14 bases. CDR3 residues: CAISSYDSSYGYTF. As DNA, the CDR3 is TGTGCCATCAGTTCTTACGACAGCAGCTATGGCTACACCTTC.

The V and J genes are TRBV10-3 and TRBJ2-2; D is unclear. The CDR3 is 16 amino acids. Germline CDR1 reads ENHRY; CDR2 reads SYGVKD. Trimming removed 2 bases from V and 6 bases from J, with 16 bases in between. The CDR3 nucleotides are TGTGCCATCAGTGAGAAGAATCGCAAGAGCTCCGGGGAGCTGTTTTTT. It specifies CAISEKNRKSSGELFF.

The chain joins TRBV6-9 to TRBJ2-2; the D call may be TRBD1 or TRBD2 (5 bases each). In germline, CDR1 is MNHGY, CDR2 SVAAGI. With 8 bases removed from V and 2 bases from J, the gap between germline ends came to 27 bases. This CDR3 spans 19 amino acids. The CDR3 here is CASPTQPSPARVNTGELFF. In DNA, the CDR3 is TGTGCCAGCCCAACCCAGCCTAGCCCAGCCAGGGTCAACACCGGGGAGCTGTTTTTT.

Comment on this clone: This specimen includes other DNA sequences encoding the same CDR3. This chain connects TRBV9 to TRBJ2-1, with a weak D call TRBD1 (6 bases). Trimming left V 0 bases short and J 1 base short, with 8 bases between. CDR1 and CDR2 from the germline V gene are SGDLS and YYNGEE. The CDR3 extends over 15 amino acids. CDR3 residues: CASSVDGTSYNEQFF. The CDR3 nucleotides are TGTGCCAGCAGCGTAGACGGGACATCCTACAATGAGCAGTTCTTC.

The chain carries TRBV5-4 and TRBJ1-3; D unclear. Looked up from germline, CDR1 is SGHNT and CDR2 is YYREEE (reference sequence). The CDR3 has 14 amino acids. DNA for the CDR3: TGTGCTATGGGAGGGTTTAGCTCTGGAAACACCATATATTTT. Protein: CAMGGFSSGNTIYF.